What follows is one TCR beta chain and its context. What it recognizes is unknown. The sample belongs to a study of blood T cells in healthy people across ages. Regarding the study as a whole: PBMC samples, being unsorted, prevented any conclusive comparison of naive and antigen-experienced cells.

PCR was performed a second time for about 7 to 11 cycles using a sample-barcoded 5' primer and a J-beta primer mix. TCRdb independently ran MiXCR on the 5' RACE reads; one entry per CDR3 protein. Among about 900,000 distinct CDR3 sequences, less than 80% were seen once, and the ten largest hold about 30%. Trimming took 3 bases from V and 1 from J, leaving 10 bases between them. The CDR3 has 15 amino acids. Germline V gene lookup returns CDR1 MNHEY and CDR2 SMNVEV (reference sequence). The J gene is TRBJ2-1, the V gene TRBV27, with D perhaps given as TRBD1 or TRBD2 (5 bases each). The TCR comes from a man younger than 40 in good health. The specimen was blood. CDR3 DNA sequence: TGTGCCAGCAGTTTCGAGGGGTATTCCTACAATGAGCAGTTCTTC. It encodes CASSFEGYSYNEQFF.